The 2 T cell receptor beta chains below all came from one sample that was sequenced in a study of cytomegalovirus exposure and HLA in healthy donors. A multiplex PCR was run with 60 Vbeta primers and 13 Jbeta primers. Clones were sequenced by immunoSEQ multiplex PCR, and TCRdb holds only the in-frame ones, with some missing. The table shows 150,000 to 200,000 clones, with around 81% occurring only once. The material sequenced was PBMCs. The source is a woman aged 40 to 50 in good health and CMV-seronegative.

The chain couples TRBV7-9 to TRBJ1-4; D perhaps matches TRBD1 (6 bases). Trimming cost V 3 bases and J 5 bases, with 16 bases left between them. This CDR3 region has 16 residues. Germline values: CDR1 SEHNR, CDR2 FQNEAQ (reference sequence). CDR3 DNA sequence: TGTGCCAGCAGCTTCCTAGGGGGTATCTCGAATGAAAAACTGTTTTTT. Protein product: CASSFLGGISNEKLFF. Full variable domain (remainder filled in from reference TRBV7-9 and TRBJ1-4): DTGVSQNPRHKITKRGQNVTFRCDPISEHNRLYWYRQTLGQGPEFLTYFQNEAQLEKSRLLSDRFSAERPKGSFSTLEIQRTEQGDSAMYLCASSFLGGISNEKLFFGSGTQLSVL.

The chain carries TRBV28 and TRBJ2-3; D is ambiguous. V lost 6 bases and J 2 bases, leaving 6 bases between the germline ends. The germline V gene has CDR1 MDHEN and CDR2 SYDVKM. This CDR3 is 12 amino acids long. CDR3 bases: TGTGCCAGCAGCGAGAACACAGATACGCAGTATTTT. Residues: CASSENTDTQYF.